What follows describes a single T cell receptor beta chain. Its antigen is unidentified. CDR1 and CDR2 (germline): PRHDT, FYEKMQ (reference sequence). This CDR3 contains 14 residues. Deletions cut 3 bases from V and 0 bases from J, with 9 bases between. The data are from a study of post-analysis software for immune sequencing data. The authors incorporated unique molecular identifiers into the TCR beta cDNA libraries. TCRdb called the PCR reads again in MiXCR, with one record for every CDR3 protein. The profile shows some 800,000 distinct CDR3 sequences, under 60% of them singletons. Notes on the study in general: When compared against controls, multiple sclerosis patients showed significantly lower normalized Chao1 diversity. Elevated frequency relative to controls characterized roughly five TRBV segments in patients, TRBV5-6, TRBV5-1 and TRBV20-1 among them.

This rearrangement joins TRBV13 to TRBJ2-7; a weak D match, TRBD1 (6 bases). Material: blood. This TCR derives from a girl between 10 and 17 years old with multiple sclerosis. CDR3: CASSFGQNSYEQYV. CDR3 in DNA: TGTGCCAGCAGCTTCGGACAGAACTCCTACGAGCAGTACGTC.